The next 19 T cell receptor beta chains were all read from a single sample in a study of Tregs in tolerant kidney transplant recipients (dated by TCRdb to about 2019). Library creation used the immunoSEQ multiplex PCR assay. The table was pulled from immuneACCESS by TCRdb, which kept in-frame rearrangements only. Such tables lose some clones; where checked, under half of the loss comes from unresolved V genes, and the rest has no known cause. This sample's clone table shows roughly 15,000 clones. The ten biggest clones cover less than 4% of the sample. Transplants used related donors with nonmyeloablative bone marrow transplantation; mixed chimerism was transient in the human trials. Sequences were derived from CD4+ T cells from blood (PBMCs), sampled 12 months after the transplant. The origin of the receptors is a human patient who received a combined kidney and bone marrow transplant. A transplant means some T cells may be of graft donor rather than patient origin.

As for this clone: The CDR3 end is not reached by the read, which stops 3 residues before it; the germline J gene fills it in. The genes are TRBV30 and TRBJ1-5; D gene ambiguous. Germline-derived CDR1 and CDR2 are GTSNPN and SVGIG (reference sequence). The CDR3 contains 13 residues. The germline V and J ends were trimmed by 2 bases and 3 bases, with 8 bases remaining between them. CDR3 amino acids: CAWSPQTNQPQHF. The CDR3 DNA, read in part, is TGTGCCTGGAGTCCACAGACCAATCAGCCC. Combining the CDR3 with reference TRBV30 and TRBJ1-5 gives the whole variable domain SQTIHQWPATLVQPVGSPLSLECTVEGTSNPNLYWYRQAAGRGLQLLFYSVGIGQISSEVPQNLSASRPQDRQFILSSKKLLLSDSGFYLCAWSPQTNQPQHFGDGTRLSIL.

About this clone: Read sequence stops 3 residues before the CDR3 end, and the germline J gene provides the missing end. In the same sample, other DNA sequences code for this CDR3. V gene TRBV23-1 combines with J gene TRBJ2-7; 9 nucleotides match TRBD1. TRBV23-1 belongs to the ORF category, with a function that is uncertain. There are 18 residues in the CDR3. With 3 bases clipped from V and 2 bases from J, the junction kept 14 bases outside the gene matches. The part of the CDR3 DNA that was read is TGCGCCAGCAGTCACCGGACAGGGGAAAGAGGTGACCCCTACGAG. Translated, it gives CASSHRTGERGDPYE. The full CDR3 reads CASSHRTGERGDPYEQYF.

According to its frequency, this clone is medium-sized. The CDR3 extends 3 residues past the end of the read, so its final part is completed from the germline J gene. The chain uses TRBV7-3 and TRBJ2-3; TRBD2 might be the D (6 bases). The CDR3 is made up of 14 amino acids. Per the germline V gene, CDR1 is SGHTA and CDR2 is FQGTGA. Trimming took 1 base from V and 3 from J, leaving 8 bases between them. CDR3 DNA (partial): TGTGCCAGCAGCTTAAACGGAGGGACAGATACG. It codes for CASSLNGGTDT. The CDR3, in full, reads CASSLNGGTDTQYF.

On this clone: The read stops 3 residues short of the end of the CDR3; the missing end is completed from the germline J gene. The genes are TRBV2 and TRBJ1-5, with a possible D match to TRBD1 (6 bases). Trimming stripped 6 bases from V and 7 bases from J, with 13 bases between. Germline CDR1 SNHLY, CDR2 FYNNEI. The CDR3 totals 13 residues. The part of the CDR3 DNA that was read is TGTGCCAGCAGAACACAGGGTCCCCAGCCC. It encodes CASRTQGPQP. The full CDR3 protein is CASRTQGPQPQHF.

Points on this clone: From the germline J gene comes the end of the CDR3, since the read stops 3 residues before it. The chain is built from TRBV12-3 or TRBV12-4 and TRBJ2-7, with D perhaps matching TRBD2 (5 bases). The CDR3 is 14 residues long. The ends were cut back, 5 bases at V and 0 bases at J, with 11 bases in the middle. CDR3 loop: CASSPSGSSYEQYF. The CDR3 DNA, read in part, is TGTGCCAGCAGTCCCAGCGGAAGCTCCTACGAG.

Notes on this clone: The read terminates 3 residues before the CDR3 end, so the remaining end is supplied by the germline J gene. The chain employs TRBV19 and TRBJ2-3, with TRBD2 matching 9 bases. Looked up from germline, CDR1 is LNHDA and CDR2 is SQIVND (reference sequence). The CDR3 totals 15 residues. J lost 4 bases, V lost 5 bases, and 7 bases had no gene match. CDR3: CASSSSGTSADTQYF. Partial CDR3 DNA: TGTGCCAGTAGTTCTAGCGGGACCTCCGCAGATACG. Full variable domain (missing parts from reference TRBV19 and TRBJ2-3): DGGITQSPKYLFRKEGQNVTLSCEQNLNHDAMYWYRQDPGQGLRLIYYSQIVNDFQKGDIAEGYSVSREKKESFPLTVTSAQKNPTAFYLCASSSSGTSADTQYFGPGTRLTVL.

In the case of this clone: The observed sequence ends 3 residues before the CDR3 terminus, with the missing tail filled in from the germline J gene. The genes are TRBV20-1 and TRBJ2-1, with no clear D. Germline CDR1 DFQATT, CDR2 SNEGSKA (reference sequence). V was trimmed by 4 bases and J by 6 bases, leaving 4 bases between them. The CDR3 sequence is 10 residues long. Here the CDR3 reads CSAKGNEQFF. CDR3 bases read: TGCAGTGCTAAAGGCAATGAG.

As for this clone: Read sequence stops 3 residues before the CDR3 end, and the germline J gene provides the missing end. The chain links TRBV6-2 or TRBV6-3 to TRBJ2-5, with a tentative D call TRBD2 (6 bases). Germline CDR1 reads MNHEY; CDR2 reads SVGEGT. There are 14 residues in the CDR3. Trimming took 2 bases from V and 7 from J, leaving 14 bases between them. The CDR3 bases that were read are TGTGCCAGCAGTTACGGGAGCCTGGGGGGGACC. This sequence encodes CASSYGSLGGT. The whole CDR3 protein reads CASSYGSLGGTQYF.

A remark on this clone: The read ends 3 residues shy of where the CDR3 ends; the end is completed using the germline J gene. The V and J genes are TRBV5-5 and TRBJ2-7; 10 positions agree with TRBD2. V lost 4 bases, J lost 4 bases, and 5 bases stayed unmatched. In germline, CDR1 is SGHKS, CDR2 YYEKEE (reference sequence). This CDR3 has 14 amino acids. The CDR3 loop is CASSARTSGYEQYF. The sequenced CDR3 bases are TGTGCCAGCAGCGCAAGGACTAGCGGTTACGAG.

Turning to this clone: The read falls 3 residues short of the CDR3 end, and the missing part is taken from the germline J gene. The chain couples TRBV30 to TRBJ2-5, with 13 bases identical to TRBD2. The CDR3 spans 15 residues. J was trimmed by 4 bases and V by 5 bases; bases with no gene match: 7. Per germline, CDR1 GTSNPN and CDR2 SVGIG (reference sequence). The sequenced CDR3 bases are TGTGCCTGGTCAGGGGGACTAGCGGGAAGAGAGACC. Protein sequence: CAWSGGLAGRET. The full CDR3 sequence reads CAWSGGLAGRETQYF. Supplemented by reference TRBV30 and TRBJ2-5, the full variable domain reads SQTIHQWPATLVQPVGSPLSLECTVEGTSNPNLYWYRQAAGRGLQLLFYSVGIGQISSEVPQNLSASRPQDRQFILSSKKLLLSDSGFYLCAWSGGLAGRETQYFGPGTRLLVL.

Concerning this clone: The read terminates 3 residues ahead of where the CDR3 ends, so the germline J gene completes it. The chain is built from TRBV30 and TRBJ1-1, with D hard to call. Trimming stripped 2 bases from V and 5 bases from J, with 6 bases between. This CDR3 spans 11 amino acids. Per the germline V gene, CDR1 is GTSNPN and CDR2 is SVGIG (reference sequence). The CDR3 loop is CAWSKVTEAFF. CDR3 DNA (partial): TGTGCCTGGAGTAAGGTTACTGAA.

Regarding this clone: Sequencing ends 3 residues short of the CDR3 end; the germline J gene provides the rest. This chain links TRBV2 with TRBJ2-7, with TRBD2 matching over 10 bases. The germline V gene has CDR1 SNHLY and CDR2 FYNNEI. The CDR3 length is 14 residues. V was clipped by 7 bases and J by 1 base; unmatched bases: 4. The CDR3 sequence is CASKPGLASYEQYF. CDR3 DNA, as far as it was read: TGTGCCAGCAAACCGGGACTAGCGTCCTACGAG.

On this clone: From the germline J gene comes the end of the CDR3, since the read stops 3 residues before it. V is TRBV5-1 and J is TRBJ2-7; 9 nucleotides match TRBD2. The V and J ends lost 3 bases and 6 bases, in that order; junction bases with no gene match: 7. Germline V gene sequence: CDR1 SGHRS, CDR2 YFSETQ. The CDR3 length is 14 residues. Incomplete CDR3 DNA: TGCGCCAGCAGCTCCCTTCCTAGCGGGATCGAG. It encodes CASSSLPSGIE. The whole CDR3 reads CASSSLPSGIEQYF. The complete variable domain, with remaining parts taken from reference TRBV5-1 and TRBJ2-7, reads KAGVTQTPRYLIKTRGQQVTLSCSPISGHRSVSWYQQTPGQGLQFLFEYFSETQRNKGNFPGRFSGRQFSNSRSEMNVSTLELGDSALYLCASSSLPSGIEQYFGPGTRLTVT.

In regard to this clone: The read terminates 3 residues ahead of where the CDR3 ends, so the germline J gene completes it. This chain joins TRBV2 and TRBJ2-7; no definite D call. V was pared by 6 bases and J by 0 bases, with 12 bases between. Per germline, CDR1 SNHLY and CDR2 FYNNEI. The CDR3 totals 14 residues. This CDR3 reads CASSSATTSYEQYF. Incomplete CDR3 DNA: TGTGCCAGCAGCTCGGCTACTACCTCCTACGAG.

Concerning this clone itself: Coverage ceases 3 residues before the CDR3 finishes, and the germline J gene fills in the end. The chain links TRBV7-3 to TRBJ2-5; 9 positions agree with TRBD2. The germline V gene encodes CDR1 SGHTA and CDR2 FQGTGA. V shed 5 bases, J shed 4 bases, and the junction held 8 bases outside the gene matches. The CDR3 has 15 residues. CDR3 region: CASSLWGAGGETQYF. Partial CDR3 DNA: TGTGCCAGCAGCCTTTGGGGAGCGGGAGGAGAGACC.

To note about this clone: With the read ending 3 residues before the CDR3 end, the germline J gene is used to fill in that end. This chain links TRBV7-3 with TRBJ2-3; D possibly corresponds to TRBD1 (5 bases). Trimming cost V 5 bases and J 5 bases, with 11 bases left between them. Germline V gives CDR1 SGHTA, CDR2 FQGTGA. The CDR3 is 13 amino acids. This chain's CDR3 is CASSRTREDTQYF. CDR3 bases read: TGTGCCAGCAGCCGAACCAGGGAAGATACG.

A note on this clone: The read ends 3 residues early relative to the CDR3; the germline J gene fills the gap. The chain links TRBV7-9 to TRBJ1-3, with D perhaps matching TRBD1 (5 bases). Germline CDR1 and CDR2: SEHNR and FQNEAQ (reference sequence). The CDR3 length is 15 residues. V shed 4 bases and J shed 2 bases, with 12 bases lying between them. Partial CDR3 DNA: TGTGCCAGCAGCTCCTCAGGGAAGGCTGGAAACACC. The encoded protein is CASSSSGKAGNT. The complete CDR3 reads CASSSSGKAGNTIYF.

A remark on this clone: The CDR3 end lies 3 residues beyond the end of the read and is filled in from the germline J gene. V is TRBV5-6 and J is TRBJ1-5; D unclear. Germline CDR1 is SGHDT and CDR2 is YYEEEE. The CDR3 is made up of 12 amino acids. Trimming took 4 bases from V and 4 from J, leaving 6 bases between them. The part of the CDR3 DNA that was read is TGTGCCAGCAGCATACAAAATCAGCCC. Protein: CASSIQNQP. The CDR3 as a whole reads CASSIQNQPQHF.

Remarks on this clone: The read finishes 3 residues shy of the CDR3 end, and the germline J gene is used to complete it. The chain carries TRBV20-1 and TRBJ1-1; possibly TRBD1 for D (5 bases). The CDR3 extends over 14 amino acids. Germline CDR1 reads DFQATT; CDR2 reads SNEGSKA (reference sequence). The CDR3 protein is CSASFPGSIYEAFF. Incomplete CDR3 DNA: TGCAGTGCTAGCTTCCCAGGGAGCATCTACGAA.